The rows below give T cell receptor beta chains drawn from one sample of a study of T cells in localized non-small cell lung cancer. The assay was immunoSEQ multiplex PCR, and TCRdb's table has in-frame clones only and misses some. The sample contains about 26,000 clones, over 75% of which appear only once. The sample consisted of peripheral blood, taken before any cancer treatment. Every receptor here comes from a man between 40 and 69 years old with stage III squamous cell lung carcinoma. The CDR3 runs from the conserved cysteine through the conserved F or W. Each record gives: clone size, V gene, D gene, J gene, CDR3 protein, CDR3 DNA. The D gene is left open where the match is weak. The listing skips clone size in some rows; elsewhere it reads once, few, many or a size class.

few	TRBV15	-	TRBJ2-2	CATSKGTGNTGELFF	TGTGCCACCAGCAAGGGGACGGGAAACACCGGGGAGCTGTTTTTT
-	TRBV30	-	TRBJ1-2	CAWRAGPGLYGYTF	TGTGCCTGGAGGGCGGGGCCCGGCCTCTATGGCTACACCTTC
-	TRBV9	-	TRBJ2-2	CASSALDRTGELFF	TGTGCCAGCAGCGCCTTGGACCGCACCGGGGAGCTGTTTTTT
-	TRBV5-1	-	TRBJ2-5	CASSLVGEETQYF	TGCGCCAGCAGCCTTGTGGGGGAAGAGACCCAGTACTTC
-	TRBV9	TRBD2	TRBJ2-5	CASSGGLAVGETQYF	TGTGCCAGCAGCGGAGGACTAGCGGTTGGAGAGACCCAGTACTTC
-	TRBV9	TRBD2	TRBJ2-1	CASTSGGPYNEQFF	TGTGCCAGCACCTCGGGGGGTCCCTACAATGAGCAGTTCTTC
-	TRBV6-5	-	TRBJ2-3	CASSYFQRSSTDTQYF	TGTGCCAGCAGTTACTTCCAGCGGAGCAGCACAGATACGCAGTATTTT
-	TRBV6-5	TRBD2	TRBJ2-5	CASSRTSGPQETQYF	TGTGCCAGCAGTCGGACTAGCGGGCCCCAAGAGACCCAGTACTTC
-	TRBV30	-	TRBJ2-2	CAWRGRQTRTGELFF	TGTGCCTGGAGAGGCAGACAGACACGCACCGGGGAGCTGTTTTTT
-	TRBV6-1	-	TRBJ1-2	CASSERGSLGYTF	TGTGCCAGCAGTGAACGCGGCTCGTTAGGCTACACCTTC
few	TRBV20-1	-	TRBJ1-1	CSAGMNTEAFF	TGCAGTGCGGGAATGAACACTGAAGCTTTCTTT
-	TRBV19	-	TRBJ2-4	CASRPRRGAKNIQYF	TGTGCCAGTAGACCCCGCCGGGGGGCCAAAAACATTCAGTACTTC
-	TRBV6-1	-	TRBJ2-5	CASLWDLPETQYF	TGTGCCAGCTTATGGGACCTCCCGGAGACCCAGTACTTC
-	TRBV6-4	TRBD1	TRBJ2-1	CASRGGQENNEQFF	TGTGCCAGCAGGGGGGGACAGGAAAACAATGAGCAGTTCTTC
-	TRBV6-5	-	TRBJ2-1	CASSGGPYNEQFF	TGTGCCAGCAGTGGTGGTCCGTACAATGAGCAGTTCTTC
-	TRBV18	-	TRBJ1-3	CASSPSGPGNTIYF	TGTGCCAGCTCTCCATCGGGGCCTGGAAACACCATATATTTT
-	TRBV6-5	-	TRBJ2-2	CASSYGQDTGELFF	TGTGCCAGCAGTTACGGACAAGACACCGGGGAGCTGTTTTTT
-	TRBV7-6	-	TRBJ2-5	CASSSLTGIRETQYF	TGTGCCAGCAGCTCCCTTACAGGGATCCGAGAGACCCAGTACTTC
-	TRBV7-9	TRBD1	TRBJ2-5	CASTKTGGAQETQYF	TGTGCCAGCACCAAGACAGGGGGGGCCCAAGAGACCCAGTACTTC
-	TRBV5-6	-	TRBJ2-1	CASSLIAGGVNNEQFF	TGTGCCAGCAGCCTAATCGCGGGTGGGGTCAACAATGAGCAGTTCTTC
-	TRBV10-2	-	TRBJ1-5	CASSESMMRSNQPQHF	TGCGCCAGCAGTGAGTCGATGATGCGTAGCAATCAGCCCCAGCATTTT
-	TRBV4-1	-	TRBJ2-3	CASSQGTNTDTQYF	TGCGCCAGCAGCCAAGGGACTAACACAGATACGCAGTATTTT
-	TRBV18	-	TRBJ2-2	CASKEDTGELFF	TGTGCCAGCAAGGAGGACACCGGGGAGCTGTTTTTT
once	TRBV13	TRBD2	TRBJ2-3	CASSGLLAGANTDTQYF	TGTGCCAGCAGCGGGTTACTAGCGGGGGCCAACACAGATACGCAGTATTTT
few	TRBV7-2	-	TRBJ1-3	CASSLVGAAGNTIYF	TGTGCCAGCAGCTTAGTGGGGGCAGCTGGAAACACCATATATTTT
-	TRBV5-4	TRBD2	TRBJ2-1	CASSLDPIIAGNEQFF	TGTGCCAGCAGCTTAGACCCGATTATAGCGGGCAATGAGCAGTTCTTC
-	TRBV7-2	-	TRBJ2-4	CASSQQPDKNIQYF	TGTGCCAGCAGCCAGCAGCCAGACAAAAACATTCAGTACTTC
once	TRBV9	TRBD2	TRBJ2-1	CASSSTSGSYNEQFF	TGTGCCAGCAGCTCGACTAGCGGGAGTTACAATGAGCAGTTCTTC
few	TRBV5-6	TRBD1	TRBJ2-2	CASSFGDRVSGLFF	TGTGCCAGCAGCTTCGGGGACAGGGTTTCGGGGCTGTTTTTT
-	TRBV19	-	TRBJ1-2	CASSIEQLGAYGYTF	TGTGCCAGTAGTATAGAACAGTTGGGGGCCTATGGCTACACCTTC
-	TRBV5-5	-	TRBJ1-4	CASSFRAPGANEKLFF	TGTGCCAGCAGCTTCAGGGCTCCAGGGGCTAATGAAAAACTGTTTTTT
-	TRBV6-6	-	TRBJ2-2	CVSSFTPNTGELFF	TGTGTCTCATCCTTCACGCCGAACACCGGGGAGCTGTTTTTT
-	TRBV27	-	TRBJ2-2	CASSLRSTGELFF	TGTGCCAGCAGTTTAAGGAGCACCGGGGAGCTGTTTTTT
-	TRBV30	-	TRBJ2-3	CAWSSGGPGDTQYF	TGTGCCTGGAGCTCCGGGGGGCCGGGGGATACGCAGTATTTT
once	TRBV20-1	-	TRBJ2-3	CSAGPLYTQYF	TGCAGTGCCGGTCCTTTGTATACGCAGTATTTT
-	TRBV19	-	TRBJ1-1	CASSNPRITGSEAFF	TGTGCCAGTAGTAATCCCCGCATCACAGGTAGTGAAGCTTTCTTT
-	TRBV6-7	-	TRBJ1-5	CASSAVLGGNQPQHF	TGTGCCAGCAGCGCCGTTTTAGGGGGTAACCAGCCCCAGCATTTT
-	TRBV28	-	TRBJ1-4	CASSPYFRGRVITNEKLFF	TGTGCCAGCAGTCCCTATTTTAGGGGGAGGGTGATAACTAATGAAAAACTGTTTTTT
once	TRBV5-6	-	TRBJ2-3	CASSLASDTQYF	TGTGCCAGCAGCTTGGCGTCAGATACGCAGTATTTT
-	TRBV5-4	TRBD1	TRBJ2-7	CASSSRTGDHEQYF	TGTGCCAGCAGCTCTAGGACAGGGGATCACGAGCAGTACTTC
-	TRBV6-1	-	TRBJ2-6	CASHKGSGANVLTF	TGTGCCAGCCATAAAGGGTCTGGGGCCAACGTCCTGACTTTC
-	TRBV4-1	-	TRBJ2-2	CASSPTGTNTGELFF	TGCGCCAGCAGCCCCACTGGGACGAACACCGGGGAGCTGTTTTTT
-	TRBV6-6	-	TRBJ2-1	CASSYPANEQFF	TGTGCCAGCAGTTACCCAGCCAATGAGCAGTTCTTC
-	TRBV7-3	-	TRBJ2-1	CASSPSRGDEQFF	TGTGCCAGCAGCCCCTCACGCGGGGATGAGCAGTTCTTC
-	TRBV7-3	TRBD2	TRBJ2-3	CASSLVAGVVTDTQYF	TGTGCCAGCAGCTTAGTAGCGGGGGTGGTCACAGATACGCAGTATTTT
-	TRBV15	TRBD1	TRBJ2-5	CATRDRDRGKETQYF	TGTGCCACCAGGGACCGGGACAGGGGTAAAGAGACCCAGTACTTC
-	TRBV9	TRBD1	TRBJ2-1	CASSPRDRVANEQFF	TGTGCCAGCAGCCCCCGGGACAGGGTGGCGAATGAGCAGTTCTTC
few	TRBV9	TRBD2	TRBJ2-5	CASSVVAGGPSETQYF	TGTGCCAGCAGCGTGGTAGCGGGAGGGCCGTCAGAGACCCAGTACTTC